The 6 T cell receptor beta chains below were found in one sample sequenced in a study of identical twins. TCRdb used MiXCR to reprocess the 5' RACE reads, holding one entry per CDR3 protein. This sample has 1.5 million to 2 million distinct CDR3 sequences, with roughly 35% found just once. The sequenced material came from cord blood. Receptors originate from a newborn girl in good health.

The chain recombines TRBV30 with TRBJ2-1; 8 bases are shared with TRBD1. Germline V CDR1 and CDR2: GTSNPN, SVGIG (reference sequence). CDR3 length: 14 amino acids. V shed 4 bases, J shed 0 bases, and the junction held 2 bases outside the gene matches. CDR3 loop: CAWNRGSSYNEQFF. CDR3 nucleotide sequence: TGTGCCTGGAACAGGGGGAGCTCCTACAATGAGCAGTTCTTC.

The chain uses TRBV12-3 or TRBV12-4 and TRBJ2-3; D is unresolved. V lost 7 bases and J 15 bases, leaving 17 bases between the germline ends. The CDR3 consists of 11 residues. In DNA, the CDR3 is TGTGCCAGCATGAGAGCAGATACGGAATATTTT. Translated: CASMRADTEYF.

This clonotype appeared many times. This chain uses TRBV20-1 with TRBJ2-4, with D perhaps matching TRBD1 (5 bases). CDR1 and CDR2 from the germline V gene are DFQATT and SNEGSKA (reference sequence). V lost 5 bases to trimming and J lost 13 bases, with 6 bases between them. CDR3 length equals 8 residues. The DNA for the CDR3 is TGCAGTGCTTCAGGGCAGTACTTC. As protein: CSASGQYF.

The genes are TRBV4-1 and TRBJ2-5; the D is unclear. This CDR3 is built from 13 residues. CDR1 is MGHRA and CDR2 is YSYEKL in the germline V gene. Trimming took 1 base from V and 5 from J, leaving 8 bases between them. CDR3 nucleotides: TGCGCCAGCAGCCAAGTATTTGGCGAGACCCAGTACTTC. Protein: CASSQVFGETQYF.

V is TRBV7-2 and J is TRBJ2-1; D might be TRBD2 (6 bases). The germline V gene encodes CDR1 SGHTA and CDR2 FQGNSA. The CDR3 runs to 13 residues. The V and J ends lost 5 bases and 10 bases respectively, with 15 bases between them. CDR3: CASSQTSYQEQFF. The CDR3 DNA reads TGTGCCAGCAGCCAGACTAGTTACCAGGAGCAGTTCTTC.

The chain carries TRBV5-5 and TRBJ1-3; D may be TRBD1 (6 bases). This CDR3 comprises 13 residues. Trimming removed 3 bases at V and 6 bases at J, with 10 bases between. Germline V gene lookup returns CDR1 SGHKS and CDR2 YYEKEE (reference sequence). DNA for the CDR3: TGTGCCAGCAGCTGGGGGCAAGAAAACACCATATATTTT. It codes for CASSWGQENTIYF.